The clone carrying this TCR beta chain was recorded many times. Its antigen is still unknown. V shed 3 bases and J 8 bases; nucleotides not matched to a gene: 7. The CDR3 consists of 14 residues. Germline lookup yields CDR1 KGHSH and CDR2 LQKENI. These data come from a study of T cells in Graves' hyperthyroidism and ophthalmopathy. About the study: At the time of initial diagnosis and before any treatment, peripheral blood was collected. Points from the study as a whole: The model predicted ophthalmopathy a median approximately 6.3 months before onset. Ophthalmopathy was told apart from stable hyperthyroidism by a 13 V-J model.

TCR beta CDR3 regions were amplified from RNA. TCR CDR3 regions were first amplified by RT-PCR with HTBI primers. TCRdb redid the calling of the multiplex PCR reads with MiXCR, one entry per CDR3 protein. Here the sample spans 550,000 to 650,000 distinct CDR3 sequences, 12% to 15% being singletons. Used for diagnoses were clinical symptoms, serum thyroxine and TRAb, thyroid ultrasound and orbital computed tomography. The sequenced sample was blood. The chain links TRBV18 to TRBJ2-1; 7 bases map to TRBD1. This clonotype originated in a woman aged 40 to 50 with Graves' hyperthyroidism. The CDR3 spells CASSPRDRDHEQFF. The CDR3 DNA follows: TGTGCCAGCTCACCGCGAGACAGGGACCATGAGCAGTTCTTC.